Sequencing of this TCR beta chain was carried out in a study of blood T cell repertoires in COVID-19 (dated by TCRdb to 2019 to 2021). With respect to the entire study: The collaborator samples originated in the United States, Italy and Spain and spanned the acute and convalescent phases of COVID-19. The prospective study material was composed of cDNA or gDNA derived from T cells, B-cell-depleted T cells, or PBMCs. Subjects who had been exposed to COVID-19, were actively infected with it, or had recovered from it provided the deeply sampled blood TCRbeta repertoires that made up the dataset. The repertoires were released in a freely available public database intended as a resource for research on the immune response to SARS-CoV-2. The samples were drawn from two sources: the first 160 participants of the ongoing ImmuneRACE study, and 1,200 or so subjects contributed by 6 global collaborators. Nearly every sample came with metadata listing a de-identified subject ID, COVID-19 status, age in years and sex. Where HLA class I and class II types were available, the types were taken from metadata supplied by the sample provider, not from assay-based typing. What the work shows at the level of the full study, not this receptor alone: Clinical and demographic metadata were provided uncurated, with the amount varying by source and participant.

Each collaborating institution followed its own protocols to collect whole blood in K2EDTA tubes. Collaborator samples were shipped for TCRbeta analysis as frozen whole blood, isolated PBMCs, or DNA extracted from either sample type. TCRbeta CDR3 regions were amplified from genomic DNA using the immunoSEQ Assay, a bias-controlled multiplex PCR. Turning to the authors' computational methods: The number of nucleated cells in each sample was estimated by amplification of reference gene primers within the assay. To quantify the absolute abundance of each unique TCRbeta CDR3 rearrangement, sequence reads were collapsed and filtered. For each sample, productive Simpson clonality was calculated by taking the square root of Simpson's diversity index across productive rearrangements. This immuneACCESS table, as held by TCRdb, lists in-frame sequences with V and J called but not all clones. Of the missing ones, under half trace to an unresolved V gene in checked studies; the others have no known cause. The DNA gave D and trimming, while V, J and clone size come from that table. The sample table records 200,000 to 250,000 clones; roughly 80% of these occur just once. The top ten constitute 7.2% of the sample.

To note about this clone: What antigen it recognizes has not been identified. Base quality data are lacking; no much larger clone is found one base away.

The V end loses 5 bases and the J end loses 2 bases, and a stretch of 3 bases separates them. CDR1 and CDR2 (ENHRY, SYGVKD) derive from the germline V gene. The CDR3 runs 12 residues from the cysteine to the phenylalanine. The retained sequence is limited to the CDR3, 36 bases, with the frame set at the first base. Rearrangement joined TRBV10-3 to TRBJ1-4; the D gene lacks a confident call. Sequenced: peripheral blood. This clonotype was sampled from a woman between 65 and 79 years old with acute or convalescent COVID-19. CDR3 region: CAISQTNEKLFF. Read as DNA, the sequence is TGTGCCATCAGTCAGACTAATGAAAAACTGTTTTTT.